The 15 T cell receptor beta chains in this list originate from one sample, sequenced in a study of read filtering for tumor transcriptome and immune sequencing. From roughly 390 ng of RNA, a library with molecular barcoded alpha/delta and beta/gamma adaptors was made. TCRdb fed the reads into MiXCR, producing one record per CDR3 protein. Among about 130,000 distinct CDR3 sequences listed, approximately 13% were seen once. Sequencing used a population of CD138-negative cells sorted from bone marrow. These receptors all stem from a donor aged 40 or over with multiple myeloma.

This clonotype appeared many times. The gene calls are TRBV12-3 or TRBV12-4 and TRBJ2-3, with a possible D match to TRBD2 (5 bases). The CDR3 has 12 amino acids. V dropped 8 bases and J dropped 4 bases, with 10 bases sitting between them. CDR3 in amino acids: CASGGSADTQYF. Here the CDR3 DNA reads TGTGCCAGCGGAGGAAGTGCAGATACGCAGTATTTT.

For this clonotype: A much larger clone differs by one base, so this may be a read error. V gene TRBV6-5 combines with J gene TRBJ1-5; D is undetermined. CDR1 is MNHEY and CDR2 is SVGAGI in the germline V gene. The CDR3 is 16 amino acids. V dropped 11 bases and J dropped 2 bases, with 22 bases sitting between them. CDR3 sequence: CAGRQGLGIGNQPQHF. DNA for the CDR3: TGTGCCGGCCGACAAGGATTGGGTATAGGCAATCAGCCCCAGCATTTT.

In its sample, this clonotype was seen many times. This chain connects TRBV3-1 to TRBJ1-1; D is unresolved. Germline CDR1 and CDR2: LGHDT and YNNKEL (reference sequence). CDR3 length: 13 amino acids. Trimming removed 4 bases at V and 1 base at J, with 7 bases between. The CDR3 is CASSRFQNTEAFF. The CDR3 nucleotides read TGTGCCAGCAGCCGATTCCAGAACACTGAAGCTTTCTTT.

This clonotype was seen ten or more times. V is TRBV5-1 and J is TRBJ2-2, with 11 bases lining up with TRBD1. V shed 4 bases and J 5 bases; nucleotides not matched to a gene: 4. This CDR3 has 15 residues. Germline assignment: CDR1 SGHRS and CDR2 YFSETQ. The CDR3 DNA sequence: TGCGCCAGCAGCCCGGACAGGGGGCTGACCGGGGAGCTGTTTTTT. It codes for CASSPDRGLTGELFF. Looking up the rest from reference TRBV5-1 and TRBJ2-2 gives the full variable domain: KAGVTQTPRYLIKTRGQQVTLSCSPISGHRSVSWYQQTPGQGLQFLFEYFSETQRNKGNFPGRFSGRQFSNSRSEMNVSTLELGDSALYLCASSPDRGLTGELFFGEGSRLTVL.

This clonotype came up many times. This chain links TRBV5-1 with TRBJ2-7, with a weak D call TRBD2 (7 bases). Trimming left V 4 bases short and J 5 bases short, with 22 bases between. The CDR3 has 16 residues. Germline values: CDR1 SGHRS, CDR2 YFSETQ. This CDR3 reads CASSRGAVNQLHEQYF. CDR3 nucleotides: TGCGCCAGCAGCCGGGGGGCCGTCAATCAACTACACGAGCAGTACTTC.

The table lists this clonotype with many counts. This chain uses TRBV3-1 with TRBJ2-2; maybe TRBD2 (10 bases). The CDR3 consists of 17 residues. The germline CDR1 and CDR2 sequences are LGHDT and YNNKEL (reference sequence). The V end was cut by 6 bases, the J end by 6 bases, with 23 bases between. Here the CDR3 reads CASRAGGGQGYAGELFF. In nucleotides, the CDR3 is TGTGCCAGCAGAGCGGGGGGGGGACAGGGATATGCCGGGGAGCTGTTTTTT.

This clonotype was detected many times. The chain is built from TRBV5-1 and TRBJ2-2; TRBD1 or TRBD2 may be the D gene (5 bases each). The V and J ends lost 0 bases and 4 bases respectively, with 13 bases between them. This CDR3 has 16 residues. Germline assignment: CDR1 SGHRS and CDR2 YFSETQ. Here the CDR3 reads CASSLAGDAFTGELFF. CDR3 bases: TGCGCCAGCAGCTTGGCTGGGGACGCATTCACCGGGGAGCTGTTTTTT. The complete variable domain, with remaining parts taken from reference TRBV5-1 and TRBJ2-2, reads KAGVTQTPRYLIKTRGQQVTLSCSPISGHRSVSWYQQTPGQGLQFLFEYFSETQRNKGNFPGRFSGRQFSNSRSEMNVSTLELGDSALYLCASSLAGDAFTGELFFGEGSRLTVL.

The chain joins TRBV4-1 to TRBJ2-3, with D possibly being TRBD1 (5 bases). CDR3 length equals 15 residues. Trimming cost V 1 base and J 0 bases, with 8 bases left between them. Per the germline V gene, CDR1 is MGHRA and CDR2 is YSYEKL. For the CDR3, the DNA is TGCGCCAGCAGCCAAGGAGACAGTAGCACAGATACGCAGTATTTT. It codes for CASSQGDSSTDTQYF.

On this clonotype itself: The final CDR3 position lacks the conserved phenylalanine or tryptophan, pointing to a likely read error. V usage is TRBV5-1 and J usage is TRBJ2-1; no firm D call. Germline V CDR1 and CDR2: SGHRS, YFSETQ. Trimming took 4 bases from V and 7 from J, leaving 12 bases between them. CDR3 size: 13 residues. CDR3 DNA sequence: TGCGCCAGCAGCCTGGCCCGTCTGAATGAGCAGTTCCTC. As protein: CASSLARLNEQFL.

Comments on this clonotype: A much more abundant neighbour one base away suggests this may be a read error. This chain connects TRBV20-1 to TRBJ2-2, with 10 bases identical to TRBD1. The CDR3 contains 17 residues. The germline gives CDR1 DFQATT, CDR2 SNEGSKA (reference sequence). CDR3: CSASLRTGGGVTGGLFF. The CDR3 coding sequence is TGCAGTGCCTCACTGCGGACAGGGGGAGGCGTCACCGGGGGGCTGTTTTTT.

This clonotype was seen repeatedly, ten times or more. CDR3 protein: CSARPDRGQSYEQYF. The CDR3 nucleotides are TGCAGTGCTAGACCAGACAGGGGGCAATCCTACGAGCAGTACTTC. The rearrangement joins TRBV20-1 to TRBJ2-7, with 10 bases lining up with TRBD1. CDR1 DFQATT and CDR2 SNEGSKA come from the germline V gene (reference sequence). J lost 1 base, V lost 2 bases, and 5 bases had no gene match. This CDR3 region has 15 residues.

The sample holds many counts of this clonotype. The V and J genes are TRBV6-6 and TRBJ2-2; D perhaps matches TRBD1 (6 bases). Germline CDR1 is MNHNY and CDR2 is SVGAGI (reference sequence). There are 13 residues in the CDR3. Deletions cut 6 bases from V and 5 bases from J, with 10 bases between. The CDR3 loop reads CASSRGWTGELFF. Written as DNA, the CDR3 is TGTGCCAGCAGCAGGGGTTGGACCGGGGAGCTGTTTTTT.

This clonotype was seen only a few times. The chain recombines TRBV20-1 with TRBJ1-2; D may be TRBD1 (6 bases). Germline V lookup: CDR1 DFQATT, CDR2 SNEGSKA (reference sequence). Trimming cost V 6 bases and J 3 bases, with 11 bases left between them. The CDR3 length is 12 residues. CDR3 nucleotide sequence: TGCAGTGCCCTGAGACAGGACTATGGCTACACCTTC. Its protein is CSALRQDYGYTF.

This clonotype was seen ten or more times. This chain links TRBV29-1 with TRBJ1-5, with 7 bases identical to TRBD1. V dropped 7 bases and J dropped 3; count of bases not matched to a gene: 6. The germline gives CDR1 SQVTM, CDR2 ANQGSEA. This CDR3 region has 13 residues. This CDR3 reads CSALTGLNQPQHF. The CDR3 nucleotides are TGCAGCGCTCTGACAGGGCTCAATCAGCCCCAGCATTTT.

This clonotype was found many times. This chain joins TRBV3-1 and TRBJ2-5; TRBD1 agrees at 8 bases. The CDR3 runs to 15 residues. The germline V gene encodes CDR1 LGHDT and CDR2 YNNKEL (reference sequence). The trim removed 1 base at V and 4 bases at J, leaving 5 bases unmatched. CDR3: CASSQGRTGLETQYF. The CDR3 DNA is TGTGCCAGCAGCCAAGGGAGGACAGGGTTAGAGACCCAGTACTTC.